This TCR beta chain was profiled in a study of early T cells in non-severe SARS-CoV-2 infection. The CDR3 consists of 15 residues. V lost 0 bases and J 5 bases, leaving 8 bases between the germline ends. The germline CDR1 and CDR2 sequences are SGHTA and FQGNSA. TCRdb ran MiXCR on the 5' RACE reads and lists one entry per CDR3 protein. The sample has about 28,000 distinct CDR3 sequences, 5% to 6.5% seen once. A few counts support this clonotype. The clonotype comes from an adult who was a healthcare worker with PCR-confirmed SARS-CoV-2 infection or an uninfected control (not recorded which). The genes are TRBV7-2 and TRBJ1-6; possibly TRBD1 for D (6 bases). The source material was whole blood, sampled at baseline. This chain's CDR3 is CASSLATGHNSPLHF. CDR3 DNA: TGTGCCAGCAGCTTAGCGACAGGACATAATTCACCCCTCCACTTT.